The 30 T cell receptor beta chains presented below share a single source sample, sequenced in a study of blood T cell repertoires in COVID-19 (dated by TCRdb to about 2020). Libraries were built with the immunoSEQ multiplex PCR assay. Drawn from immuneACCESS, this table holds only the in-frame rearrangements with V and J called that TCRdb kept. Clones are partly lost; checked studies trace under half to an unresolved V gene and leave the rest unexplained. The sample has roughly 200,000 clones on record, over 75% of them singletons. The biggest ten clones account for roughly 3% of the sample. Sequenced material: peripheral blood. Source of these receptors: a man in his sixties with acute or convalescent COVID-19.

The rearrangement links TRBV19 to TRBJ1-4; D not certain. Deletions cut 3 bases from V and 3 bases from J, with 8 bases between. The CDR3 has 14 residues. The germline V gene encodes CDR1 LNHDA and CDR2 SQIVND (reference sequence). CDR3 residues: CASSIRSPNEKLFF. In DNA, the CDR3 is TGTGCCAGTAGTATCCGAAGCCCTAATGAAAAACTGTTTTTT. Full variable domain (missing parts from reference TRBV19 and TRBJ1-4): DGGITQSPKYLFRKEGQNVTLSCEQNLNHDAMYWYRQDPGQGLRLIYYSQIVNDFQKGDIAEGYSVSREKKESFPLTVTSAQKNPTAFYLCASSIRSPNEKLFFGSGTQLSVL.

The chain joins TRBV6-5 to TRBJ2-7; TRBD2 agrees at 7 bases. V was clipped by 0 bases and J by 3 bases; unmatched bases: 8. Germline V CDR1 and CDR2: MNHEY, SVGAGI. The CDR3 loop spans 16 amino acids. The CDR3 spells CASSYSGSGMVYEQYF. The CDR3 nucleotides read TGTGCCAGCAGTTACTCGGGAAGCGGGATGGTCTACGAGCAGTACTTC.

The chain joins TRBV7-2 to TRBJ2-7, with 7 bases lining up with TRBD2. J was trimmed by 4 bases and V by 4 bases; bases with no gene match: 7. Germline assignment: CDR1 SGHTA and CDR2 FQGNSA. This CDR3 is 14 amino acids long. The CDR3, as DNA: TGTGCCAGCAGCTCAGGGCTAGCGGAGTACGAGCAGTACTTC. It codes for CASSSGLAEYEQYF.

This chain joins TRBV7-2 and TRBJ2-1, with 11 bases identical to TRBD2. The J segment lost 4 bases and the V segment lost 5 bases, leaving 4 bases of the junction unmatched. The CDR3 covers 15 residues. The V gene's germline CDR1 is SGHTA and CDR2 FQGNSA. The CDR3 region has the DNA TGTGCCAGCAGCGCGGGACTAGCGGATTACAATGAGCAGTTCTTC. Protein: CASSAGLADYNEQFF.

This CDR3 is CASRGQPYGYTF. In DNA, the CDR3 is TGTGCCAGCAGGGGACAGCCCTATGGCTACACCTTC. This rearrangement joins TRBV28 to TRBJ1-2; 7 bases are shared with TRBD1. V was pared by 6 bases and J by 4 bases, with 2 bases of the junction left unmatched. Germline lookup yields CDR1 MDHEN and CDR2 SYDVKM. The CDR3 runs 12 residues.

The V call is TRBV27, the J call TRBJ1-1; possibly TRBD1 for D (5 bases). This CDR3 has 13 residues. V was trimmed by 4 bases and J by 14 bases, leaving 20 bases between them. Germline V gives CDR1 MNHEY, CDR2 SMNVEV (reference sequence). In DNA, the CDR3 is TGTGCCAGCAGTTGGGGCCAGATGGGCCCGACGTTCTTT. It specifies CASSWGQMGPTFF.

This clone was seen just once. DNA of the CDR3: TGTGCCATCTACACCGGGACAAGAGTTTATAATTCACCCCTCCACTTT. Translating it yields CAIYTGTRVYNSPLHF. The V and J genes are TRBV2 and TRBJ1-6; a weak D match, TRBD1 (6 bases). V was pared by 10 bases and J by 4 bases, with 20 bases between. This CDR3 has 16 residues. Germline V CDR1 and CDR2: SNHLY, FYNNEI.

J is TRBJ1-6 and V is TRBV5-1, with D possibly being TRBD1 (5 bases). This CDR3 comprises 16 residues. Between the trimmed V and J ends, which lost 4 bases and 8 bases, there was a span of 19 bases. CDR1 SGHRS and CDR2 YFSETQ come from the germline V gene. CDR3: CASSVDPGGGYSPLHF. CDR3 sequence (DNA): TGCGCCAGCAGCGTGGACCCTGGCGGGGGATATTCACCCCTCCACTTT. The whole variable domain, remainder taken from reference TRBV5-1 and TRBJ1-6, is KAGVTQTPRYLIKTRGQQVTLSCSPISGHRSVSWYQQTPGQGLQFLFEYFSETQRNKGNFPGRFSGRQFSNSRSEMNVSTLELGDSALYLCASSVDPGGGYSPLHFGNGTRLTVT.

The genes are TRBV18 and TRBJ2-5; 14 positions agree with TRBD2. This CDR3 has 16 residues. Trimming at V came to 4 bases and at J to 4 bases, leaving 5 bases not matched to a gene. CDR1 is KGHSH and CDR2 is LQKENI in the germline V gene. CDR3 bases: TGTGCCAGCTCACGCGGGACTAGCGGGAGTTCAGAGACCCAGTACTTC. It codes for CASSRGTSGSSETQYF.

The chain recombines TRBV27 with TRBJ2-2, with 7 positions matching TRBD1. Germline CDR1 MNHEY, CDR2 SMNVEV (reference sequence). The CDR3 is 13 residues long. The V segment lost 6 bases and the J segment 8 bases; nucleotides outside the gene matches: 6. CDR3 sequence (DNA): TGTGCCAGCAGGAAACAGGGGATTGGGGAGCTGTTTTTT. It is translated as CASRKQGIGELFF.

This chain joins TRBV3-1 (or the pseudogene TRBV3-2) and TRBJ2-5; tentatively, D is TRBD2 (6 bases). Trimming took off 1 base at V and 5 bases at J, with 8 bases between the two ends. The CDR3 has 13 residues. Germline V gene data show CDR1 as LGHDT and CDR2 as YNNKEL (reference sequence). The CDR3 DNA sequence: TGTGCCAGCAGCCAAGTTGGGGGGGAGACCCAGTACTTC. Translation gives CASSQVGGETQYF.

The CDR3 DNA is TGTGCCAGCAGTTACGGCACAGGCCTAAACACCGGGGAGCTGTTTTTT. It encodes CASSYGTGLNTGELFF. V is TRBV6-5 and J is TRBJ2-2; weak D call: TRBD1 (5 bases). Germline V gene lookup returns CDR1 MNHEY and CDR2 SVGAGI. The CDR3 runs to 16 residues. Trimming left V 2 bases short and J 2 bases short, with 12 bases between.

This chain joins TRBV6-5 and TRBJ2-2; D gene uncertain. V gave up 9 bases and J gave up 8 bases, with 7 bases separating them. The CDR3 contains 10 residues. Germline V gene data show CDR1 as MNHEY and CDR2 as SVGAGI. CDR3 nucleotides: TGTGCCAGTATGAGGGGGGAGCTGTTTTTT. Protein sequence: CASMRGELFF.

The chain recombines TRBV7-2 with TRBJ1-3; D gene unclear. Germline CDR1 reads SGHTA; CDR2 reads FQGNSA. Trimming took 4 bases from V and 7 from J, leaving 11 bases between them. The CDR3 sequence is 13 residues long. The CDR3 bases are TGTGCCAGCAGCTGGGTTTTCGGGAACACCATATATTTT. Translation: CASSWVFGNTIYF.

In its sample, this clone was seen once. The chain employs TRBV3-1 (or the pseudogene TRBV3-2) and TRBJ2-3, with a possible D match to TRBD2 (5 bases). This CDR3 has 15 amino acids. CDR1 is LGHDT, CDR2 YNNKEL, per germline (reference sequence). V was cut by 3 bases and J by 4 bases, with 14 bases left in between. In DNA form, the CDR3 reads TGTGCCAGCAGCCACCAGGCACTAGTTTCAGATACGCAGTATTTT. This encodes CASSHQALVSDTQYF.

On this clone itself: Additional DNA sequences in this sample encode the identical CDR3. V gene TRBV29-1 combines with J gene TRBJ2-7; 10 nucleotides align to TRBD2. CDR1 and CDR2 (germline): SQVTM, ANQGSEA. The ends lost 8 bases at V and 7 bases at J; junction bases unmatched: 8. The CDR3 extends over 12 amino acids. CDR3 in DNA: TGCAGCATAGCTAGCGGGAGTGGTGAGCAGTACTTC. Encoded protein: CSIASGSGEQYF.

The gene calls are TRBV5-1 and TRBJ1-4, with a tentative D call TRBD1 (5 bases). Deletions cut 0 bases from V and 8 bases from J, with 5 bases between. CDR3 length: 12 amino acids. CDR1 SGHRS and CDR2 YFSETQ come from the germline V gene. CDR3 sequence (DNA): TGCGCCAGCAGCTTGGACAGGGAAAAACTGTTTTTT. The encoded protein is CASSLDREKLFF.

CDR3 residues: CASSVGLAGDPYEQYF. The CDR3 DNA follows: TGTGCCAGCAGCGTAGGACTAGCGGGGGACCCTTACGAGCAGTACTTC. V usage is TRBV9 and J usage is TRBJ2-7; 12 positions agree with TRBD2. This CDR3 has 16 amino acids. Trimming at V came to 0 bases and at J to 4 bases, leaving 5 bases not matched to a gene. In germline, CDR1 is SGDLS, CDR2 YYNGEE.

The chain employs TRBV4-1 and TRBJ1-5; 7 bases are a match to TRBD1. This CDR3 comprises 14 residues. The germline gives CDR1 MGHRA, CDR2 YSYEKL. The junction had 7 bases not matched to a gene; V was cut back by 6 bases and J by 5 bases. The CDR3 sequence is CASSRDREDQPQHF. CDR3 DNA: TGCGCCAGCAGTCGAGACAGGGAAGATCAGCCCCAGCATTTT.

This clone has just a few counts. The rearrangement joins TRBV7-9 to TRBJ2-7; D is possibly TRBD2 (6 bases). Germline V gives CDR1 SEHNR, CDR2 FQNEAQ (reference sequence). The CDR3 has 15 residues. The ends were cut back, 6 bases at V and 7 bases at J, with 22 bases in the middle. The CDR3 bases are TGTGCCAGCAGGGCCCGGGACTCACAGTTGGGAGAGCAGTACTTC. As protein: CASRARDSQLGEQYF.

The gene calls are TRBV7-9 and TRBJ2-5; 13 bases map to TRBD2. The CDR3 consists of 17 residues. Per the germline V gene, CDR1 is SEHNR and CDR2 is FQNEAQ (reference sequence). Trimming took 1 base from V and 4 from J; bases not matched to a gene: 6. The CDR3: CASSLVTSGRLGETQYF. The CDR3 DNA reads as TGTGCCAGCAGCTTAGTGACTAGCGGGAGGTTGGGAGAGACCCAGTACTTC.

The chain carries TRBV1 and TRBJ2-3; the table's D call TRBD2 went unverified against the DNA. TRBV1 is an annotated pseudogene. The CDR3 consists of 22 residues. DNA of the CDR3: TGCACCAGCAGCCAAGAAGTAGAACTAGCGGGAGCCTTTGATTGGACCACAGATACGCAGTATTTT. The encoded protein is CTSSQEVELAGAFDWTTDTQYF.

CDR3 sequence: CASSLEGLAGYNEQFF. The CDR3 nucleotides read TGTGCCAGCAGCTTGGAAGGACTAGCGGGTTACAATGAGCAGTTCTTC. The V and J genes are TRBV5-4 and TRBJ2-1; 11 bases align to TRBD2. Germline V gene data show CDR1 as SGHNT and CDR2 as YYREEE (reference sequence). J gave up 4 bases and V 0 bases, and 3 bases lay outside the gene matches. The CDR3 consists of 16 residues.

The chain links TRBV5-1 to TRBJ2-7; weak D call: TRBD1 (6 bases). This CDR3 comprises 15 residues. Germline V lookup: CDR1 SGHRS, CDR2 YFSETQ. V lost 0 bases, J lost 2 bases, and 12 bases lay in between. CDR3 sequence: CASSLEGQTTYEQYF. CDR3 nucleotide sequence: TGCGCCAGCAGCTTGGAAGGACAGACAACCTACGAGCAGTACTTC.

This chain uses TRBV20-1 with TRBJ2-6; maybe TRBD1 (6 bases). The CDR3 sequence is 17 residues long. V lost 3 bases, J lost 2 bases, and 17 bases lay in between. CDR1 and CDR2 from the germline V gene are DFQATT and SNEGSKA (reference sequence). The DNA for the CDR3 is TGCAGTGCTAGTGGATCTTCCAGGGGTGCTGGGGCCAACGTCCTGACTTTC. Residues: CSASGSSRGAGANVLTF.

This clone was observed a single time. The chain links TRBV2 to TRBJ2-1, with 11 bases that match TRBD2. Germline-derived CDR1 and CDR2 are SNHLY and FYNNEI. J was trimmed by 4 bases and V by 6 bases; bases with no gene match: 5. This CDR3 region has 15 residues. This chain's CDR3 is CASSLLAGEYNEQFF. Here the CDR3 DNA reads TGTGCCAGCAGCCTACTAGCGGGAGAGTACAATGAGCAGTTCTTC.

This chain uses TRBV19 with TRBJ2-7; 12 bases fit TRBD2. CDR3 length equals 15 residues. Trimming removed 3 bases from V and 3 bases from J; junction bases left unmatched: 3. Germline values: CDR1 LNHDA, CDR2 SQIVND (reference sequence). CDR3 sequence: CASSIGLAGFYEQYF. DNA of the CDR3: TGTGCCAGTAGTATTGGACTAGCGGGATTCTACGAGCAGTACTTC.

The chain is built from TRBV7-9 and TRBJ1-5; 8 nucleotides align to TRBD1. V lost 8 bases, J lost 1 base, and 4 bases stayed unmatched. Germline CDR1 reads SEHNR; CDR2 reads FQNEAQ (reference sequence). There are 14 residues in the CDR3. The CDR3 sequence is CASDRGGSNQPQHF. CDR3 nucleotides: TGTGCCAGCGACAGGGGAGGAAGCAATCAGCCCCAGCATTTT.

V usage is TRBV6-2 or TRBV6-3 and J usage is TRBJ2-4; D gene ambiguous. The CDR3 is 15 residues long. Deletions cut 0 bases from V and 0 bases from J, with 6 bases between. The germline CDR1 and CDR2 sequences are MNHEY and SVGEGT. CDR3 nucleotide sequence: TGTGCCAGCAGTTACTCGGGCGTAGCCAAAAACATTCAGTACTTC. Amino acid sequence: CASSYSGVAKNIQYF.

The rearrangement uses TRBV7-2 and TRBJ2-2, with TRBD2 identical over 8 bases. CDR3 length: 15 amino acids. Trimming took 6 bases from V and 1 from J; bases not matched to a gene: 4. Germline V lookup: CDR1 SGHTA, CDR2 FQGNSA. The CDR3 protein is CASSLTSVNTGELFF. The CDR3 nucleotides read TGTGCCAGCAGTCTGACTAGCGTGAACACCGGGGAGCTGTTTTTT.